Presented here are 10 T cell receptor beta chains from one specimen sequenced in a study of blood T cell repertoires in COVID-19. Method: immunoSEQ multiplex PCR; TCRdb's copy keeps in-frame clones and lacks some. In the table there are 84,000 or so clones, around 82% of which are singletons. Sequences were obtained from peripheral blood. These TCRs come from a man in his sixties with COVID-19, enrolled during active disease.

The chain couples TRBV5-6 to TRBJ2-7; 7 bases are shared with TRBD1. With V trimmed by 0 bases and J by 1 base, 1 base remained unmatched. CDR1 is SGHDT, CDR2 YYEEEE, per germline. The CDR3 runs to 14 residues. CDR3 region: CASSLGDRSYEQYF. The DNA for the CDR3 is TGTGCCAGCAGCTTGGGGGACAGATCCTACGAGCAGTACTTC. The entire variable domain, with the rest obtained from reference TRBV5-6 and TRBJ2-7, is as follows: DAGVTQSPTHLIKTRGQQVTLRCSPKSGHDTVSWYQQALGQGPQFIFQYYEEEERQRGNFPDRFSGHQFPNYSSELNVNALLLGDSALYLCASSLGDRSYEQYFGPGTRLTVT.

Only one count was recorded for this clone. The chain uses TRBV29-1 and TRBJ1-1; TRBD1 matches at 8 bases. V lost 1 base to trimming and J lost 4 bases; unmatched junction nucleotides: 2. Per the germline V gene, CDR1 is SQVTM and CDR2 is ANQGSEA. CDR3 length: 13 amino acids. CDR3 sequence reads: CSVEGTGSTEAFF. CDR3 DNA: TGCAGCGTTGAAGGGACAGGGTCCACTGAAGCTTTCTTT.

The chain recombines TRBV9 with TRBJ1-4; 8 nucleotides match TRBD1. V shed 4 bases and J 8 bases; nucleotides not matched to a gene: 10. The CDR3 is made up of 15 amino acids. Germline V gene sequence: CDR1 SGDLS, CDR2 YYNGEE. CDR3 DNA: TGTGCCAGCAGCCCCCTCGGAACAGGGGGAGAAAAACTGTTTTTT. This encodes CASSPLGTGGEKLFF.

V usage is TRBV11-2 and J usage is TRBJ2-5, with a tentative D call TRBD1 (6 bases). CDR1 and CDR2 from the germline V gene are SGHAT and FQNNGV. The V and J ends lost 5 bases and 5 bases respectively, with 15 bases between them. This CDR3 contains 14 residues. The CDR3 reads CASSPGRQEETQYF. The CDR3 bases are TGTGCCAGCAGCCCGGGGAGACAGGAGGAGACCCAGTACTTC.

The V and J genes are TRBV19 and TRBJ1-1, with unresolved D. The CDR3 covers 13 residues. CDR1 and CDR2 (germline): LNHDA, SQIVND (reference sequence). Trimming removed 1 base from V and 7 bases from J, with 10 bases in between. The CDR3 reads CASSIGVSVEAFF. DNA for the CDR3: TGTGCCAGTAGTATAGGGGTGAGCGTTGAAGCTTTCTTT.

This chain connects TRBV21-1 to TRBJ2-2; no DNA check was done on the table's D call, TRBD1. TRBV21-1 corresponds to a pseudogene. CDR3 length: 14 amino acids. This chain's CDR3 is CASPDILPSGELFF. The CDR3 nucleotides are TGTGCCAGCCCAGACATTCTACCTTCGGGGGAGCTGTTTTTT.

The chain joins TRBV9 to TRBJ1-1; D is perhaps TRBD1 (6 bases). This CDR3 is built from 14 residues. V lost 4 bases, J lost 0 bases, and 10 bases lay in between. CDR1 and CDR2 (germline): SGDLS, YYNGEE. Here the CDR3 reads CASSLTGMNTEAFF. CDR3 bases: TGTGCCAGCAGCCTTACAGGGATGAACACTGAAGCTTTCTTT.

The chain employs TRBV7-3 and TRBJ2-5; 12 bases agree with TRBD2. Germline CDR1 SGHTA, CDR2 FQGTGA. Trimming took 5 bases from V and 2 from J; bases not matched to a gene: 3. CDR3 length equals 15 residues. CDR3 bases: TGTGCCAGCAGCAATGGACTAGCGGGACAAGAGACCCAGTACTTC. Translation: CASSNGLAGQETQYF. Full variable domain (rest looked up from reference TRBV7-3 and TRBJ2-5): GAGVSQTPSNKVTEKGKYVELRCDPISGHTALYWYRQSLGQGPEFLIYFQGTGAADDSGLPNDRFFAVRPEGSVSTLKIQRTERGDSAVYLCASSNGLAGQETQYFGPGTRLLVL.

CDR3 amino acids: CAISEPRALGGSSYEQYF. The CDR3 DNA reads as TGTGCCATCAGTGAGCCACGAGCTCTGGGGGGGAGCTCCTACGAGCAGTACTTC. J is TRBJ2-7 and V is TRBV10-3, with 7 bases identical to TRBD2. Looked up from germline, CDR1 is ENHRY and CDR2 is SYGVKD. Trimming cost V 2 bases and J 0 bases; bases outside gene matches: 13. There are 18 residues in the CDR3.

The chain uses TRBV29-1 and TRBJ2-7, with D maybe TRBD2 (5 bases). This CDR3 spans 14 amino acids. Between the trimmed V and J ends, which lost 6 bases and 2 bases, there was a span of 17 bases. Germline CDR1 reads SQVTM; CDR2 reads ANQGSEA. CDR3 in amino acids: CSVRPSGRPYEQYF. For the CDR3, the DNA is TGCAGCGTCCGCCCATCGGGAAGACCCTACGAGCAGTACTTC.